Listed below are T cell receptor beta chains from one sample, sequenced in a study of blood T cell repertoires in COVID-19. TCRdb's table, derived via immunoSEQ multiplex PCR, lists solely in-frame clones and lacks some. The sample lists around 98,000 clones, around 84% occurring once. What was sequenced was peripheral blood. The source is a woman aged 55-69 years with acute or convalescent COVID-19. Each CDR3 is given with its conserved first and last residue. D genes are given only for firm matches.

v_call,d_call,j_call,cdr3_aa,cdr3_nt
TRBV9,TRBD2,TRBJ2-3,CASSRDSILAGGLTDTQYF,TGTGCCAGCAGCAGAGACAGTATACTAGCGGGGGGGCTCACAGATACGCAGTATTTT
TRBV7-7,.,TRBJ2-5,CASSLSSMGGQETQYF,TGTGCCAGCAGCTTATCGTCGATGGGGGGACAAGAGACCCAGTACTTC
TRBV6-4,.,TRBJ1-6,CASSEVSGDNSPLHF,TGTGCCAGCAGTGAGGTATCGGGGGATAATTCACCCCTCCACTTT
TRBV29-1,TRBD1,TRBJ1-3,CSVSRTGVGNTIYF,TGCAGCGTATCCCGGACAGGGGTCGGAAACACCATATATTTT
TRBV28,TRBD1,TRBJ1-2,CASTYRDRGVGGYTF,TGTGCCAGCACCTACCGGGACAGGGGGGTGGGTGGCTACACCTTC
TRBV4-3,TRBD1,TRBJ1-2,CASSQDQRRQGLDGYTF,TGCGCCAGCAGCCAAGATCAGAGGAGACAGGGGCTAGATGGCTACACCTTC
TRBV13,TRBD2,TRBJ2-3,CASSSDSGGLTDTQYF,TGTGCCAGCAGCTCGGATAGCGGGGGACTCACAGATACGCAGTATTTT
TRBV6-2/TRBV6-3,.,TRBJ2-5,CASSYEVGETQYF,TGTGCCAGCAGTTACGAGGTTGGAGAGACCCAGTACTTC
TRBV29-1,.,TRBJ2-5,CSVEQGETQYF,TGCAGCGTTGAGCAGGGGGAGACCCAGTACTTC
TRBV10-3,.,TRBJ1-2,CAISTRTEDYGYTF,TGTGCCATCAGTACAAGGACAGAAGACTATGGCTACACCTTC
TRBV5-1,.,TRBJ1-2,CASSLQEVGGYTF,TGCGCCAGCAGCCTCCAGGAGGTGGGAGGCTACACCTTC
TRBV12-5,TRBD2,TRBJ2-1,CASGASGGHEQFF,TGTGCTAGTGGGGCTAGCGGGGGGCATGAGCAGTTCTTC
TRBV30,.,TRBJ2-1,CAWSVPWGGRNEQFF,TGTGCCTGGAGTGTACCGTGGGGGGGCCGGAATGAGCAGTTCTTC
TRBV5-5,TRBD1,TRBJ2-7,CASSPMAGTGTYEQYF,TGTGCCAGCAGTCCAATGGCCGGGACAGGGACCTACGAGCAGTACTTC
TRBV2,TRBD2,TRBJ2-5,CASSFQRGTQETQYF,TGTGCCAGCAGTTTTCAGCGGGGAACCCAAGAGACCCAGTACTTC
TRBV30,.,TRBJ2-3,CAWSADFRTDTQYF,TGTGCCTGGAGTGCGGACTTTCGCACAGATACGCAGTATTTT